Below are 5 T cell receptor beta chains sequenced from a single sample in a study of T cell clones after liver transplantation. Using immunoSEQ multiplex PCR, the repertoire was profiled, and TCRdb retains in-frame clones only, with some absent. This table holds around 110,000 clones, 90% found once. The material sequenced was CD4+ T cells from blood, taken 12 months after liver transplant. These receptors were taken from a human patient who received a liver transplant. The graft donor may have contributed some T cells.

The V and J genes are TRBV7-2 and TRBJ1-2; 8 bases fit TRBD1. Trimming at V came to 5 bases and at J to 3 bases, leaving 5 bases not matched to a gene. Germline CDR1 and CDR2: SGHTA and FQGNSA. The CDR3 sequence is 14 residues long. The CDR3 DNA reads as TGTGCCAGCAGCCCAGGACAGGGAGACTATGGCTACACCTTC. Its protein product is CASSPGQGDYGYTF.

The chain is built from TRBV18 and TRBJ2-7; tentatively, D is TRBD1 (9 bases). V dropped 5 bases and J dropped 3 bases, with 23 bases sitting between them. The CDR3 has 17 amino acids. The germline gives CDR1 KGHSH, CDR2 LQKENI. For the CDR3, the DNA is TGTGCCAGCTCAGCCGCGGGGGGACAGGGAGAAGGCTACGAGCAGTACTTC. This translates into CASSAAGGQGEGYEQYF. The whole variable domain, filled in from reference TRBV18 and TRBJ2-7, reads NAGVMQNPRHLVRRRGQEARLRCSPMKGHSHVYWYRQLPEEGLKFMVYLQKENIIDESGMPKERFSAEFPKEGPSILRIQQVVRGDSAAYFCASSAAGGQGEGYEQYFGPGTRLTVT.

In this sample, this clone turned up once. The chain couples TRBV29-1 to TRBJ2-1; 15 bases line up with TRBD2. This CDR3 contains 14 residues. After removal of 7 bases from V and 9 bases from J, the junction contained 7 bases not matched to a gene. CDR1 SQVTM and CDR2 ANQGSEA come from the germline V gene. Written as DNA, the CDR3 is TGCAGCGCCGAGGGACTAGCGGGAGGAGGTGAGCAGTTCTTC. Amino acid sequence: CSAEGLAGGGEQFF.

The CDR3 spells CSVLSGQGSYEQYF. The DNA of the CDR3 is TGCAGCGTCTTATCGGGACAGGGATCCTACGAGCAGTACTTC. The chain uses TRBV29-1 and TRBJ2-7; 9 positions agree with TRBD1. V gave up 6 bases and J gave up 1 base; unmatched junction bases: 7. The CDR3 runs 14 residues. In germline, CDR1 is SQVTM, CDR2 ANQGSEA.

The chain employs TRBV29-1 and TRBJ1-1, with D hard to call. V lost 7 bases to trimming and J lost 6 bases, with 18 bases between them. The CDR3 has 13 amino acids. The germline V gene has CDR1 SQVTM and CDR2 ANQGSEA. In DNA, the CDR3 is TGCAGCGGGAAAGACTGGGGAGGCTCTGAAGCTTTCTTT. It is translated as CSGKDWGGSEAFF.